One sample yielded the 14 T cell receptor beta chains listed below, sequenced in a study of blood T cells in healthy people across ages (dated by TCRdb to about 2015). Library construction relied on 5' RACE. Sequencing was carried out with an Illumina HiSeq 2500. The second PCR ran for about 6 to 11 cycles and used a J-beta primer mix along with a sample-barcoded 5' primer. In TCRdb, the public reads were trimmed at Q25 with fastp and aligned with MiXCR, with productive beta chains retained. Each entry merges the rows of one CDR3 protein and shows their most common DNA and genes. Here the sample has roughly 800,000 distinct CDR3 sequences; 58% occur a single time. The leading ten clones occupy about 20% of the sample. The specimen sequenced was blood. These receptors were obtained from a man aged 25 to 40 in good health.

The gene calls are TRBV29-1 and TRBJ1-2; D is ambiguous. The CDR3 loop spans 13 amino acids. Between the trimmed V and J ends, which lost 2 bases and 4 bases, there was a span of 11 bases. Germline loops: CDR1 SQVTM, CDR2 ANQGSEA. The CDR3 sequence: CSVEQFGSYGYTF. The CDR3 DNA reads as TGCAGCGTTGAACAGTTTGGTTCCTATGGCTACACCTTC.

The genes are TRBV6-2 or TRBV6-3 and TRBJ2-1; TRBD1 might be the D (5 bases). Trimming stripped 7 bases from V and 6 bases from J, with 13 bases between. The CDR3 consists of 13 residues. The germline V gene encodes CDR1 MNHEY and CDR2 SVGEGT. The CDR3, as DNA: TGTGCCAGCACTAGTAATAGGGGCAATGAGCAGTTCTTC. Its protein is CASTSNRGNEQFF.

This chain uses TRBV27 with TRBJ2-3; either TRBD1 or TRBD2 may fit D (5 bases each). Germline V gene lookup returns CDR1 MNHEY and CDR2 SMNVEV (reference sequence). The length of the CDR3 is 15 residues. V was cut by 3 bases and J by 4 bases, with 14 bases left in between. The CDR3 is CASSFTGTSADTQYF. CDR3 DNA: TGTGCCAGCAGTTTTACCGGGACCTCCGCAGATACGCAGTATTTT.

This chain connects TRBV11-2 to TRBJ2-4; D is unresolved. The V end lost 4 bases, the J end lost 11 bases, and 9 bases lay between the germline ends. Germline-derived CDR1 and CDR2 are SGHAT and FQNNGV. The CDR3 runs to 11 residues. In nucleotides, the CDR3 is TGTGCCAGCAGCTCACCCCGACTTCAGTACTTC. This codes for CASSSPRLQYF.

With regard to this clonotype: One end of the junction does not line up with germline, which may come from a read error. The chain links TRBV20-1 to TRBJ2-3; D might be TRBD1 (5 bases). CDR3 size: 14 residues. The germline gives CDR1 DFQATT, CDR2 SNEGSKA (reference sequence). CDR3 bases: TGCAGTGCTAGAGATCGTTGGGATACAGGTACGCAGTATTTT. Translating it yields CSARDRWDTGTQYF.

V usage is TRBV1 and J usage is TRBJ1-5; the table names TRBD1, a call not compared with the DNA. TRBV1 is termed a pseudogene. CDR3 length equals 13 residues. The CDR3 bases are TGCACCAGCGGGATGATGGGGGTGCAGCCCCAGCATTTT. Translating gives CTSGMMGVQPQHF.

Here the CDR3 DNA reads TGTGCCATCAGTGATGGAGGGTCAGGCGAAAAACTGTTTTTT. It is translated as CAISDGGSGEKLFF. V is TRBV10-3 and J is TRBJ1-4; D unclear. The CDR3 spans 14 residues. Germline assignment: CDR1 ENHRY and CDR2 SYGVKD. V was trimmed by 3 bases and J by 8 bases, leaving 13 bases between them.

This chain uses TRBV25-1 with TRBJ2-1; 8 positions match TRBD2. The CDR3 sequence is 11 residues long. CDR1 is MGHDK, CDR2 SYGVNS, per germline. The CDR3 is CAAGGHNEQFF. CDR3 bases: TGTGCTGCGGGGGGACACAATGAGCAGTTCTTC.

This clonotype has a handful of counts. This sequence joins TRBV29-1 and TRBJ2-7; D gene ambiguous. This CDR3 comprises 13 residues. V was pared by 0 bases and J by 3 bases, with 9 bases between. CDR1 is SQVTM and CDR2 is ANQGSEA in the germline V gene. CDR3 coding DNA: TGCAGCGTTGAAGACGGCAGCAACTACGAGCAGTACTTC. As protein: CSVEDGSNYEQYF.

This sequence joins TRBV2 and TRBJ2-3; no clear D. This CDR3 region has 14 residues. V was clipped by 10 bases and J by 2 bases, with 16 bases between them. The germline V gene encodes CDR1 SNHLY and CDR2 FYNNEI. In nucleotides, the CDR3 is TGTGCCACAGGAGTTCTGGCGGACACAGATACGCAGTATTTT. This translates into CATGVLADTDTQYF. Full variable domain (rest looked up from reference TRBV2 and TRBJ2-3): EPEVTQTPSHQVTQMGQEVILRCVPISNHLYFYWYRQILGQKVEFLVSFYNNEISEKSEIFDDQFSVERPDGSNFTLKIRSTKLEDSAMYFCATGVLADTDTQYFGPGTRLTVL.

The chain couples TRBV5-1 to TRBJ2-1; D is undetermined. This CDR3 is 12 amino acids long. The V end lost 0 bases, the J end lost 7 bases, and 5 bases lay between the germline ends. CDR1 is SGHRS, CDR2 YFSETQ, per germline. CDR3 amino acids: CASSLEWNEQFF. The CDR3 region has the DNA TGCGCCAGCAGCTTGGAGTGGAATGAGCAGTTCTTC.

This clonotype was recorded a few times. The chain combines TRBV7-9 with TRBJ1-2; D unclear. Deletions cut 8 bases from V and 6 bases from J, with 13 bases between. This CDR3 comprises 12 residues. Germline values: CDR1 SEHNR, CDR2 FQNEAQ (reference sequence). The CDR3 DNA reads as TGTGCCAGCCACCGGAATGAACATGGCTACACCTTC. It is translated as CASHRNEHGYTF.

V usage is TRBV6-2 or TRBV6-3 and J usage is TRBJ2-1; D may match TRBD1 or TRBD2 (5 bases each). The CDR3 is 12 residues long. V was trimmed by 4 bases and J by 10 bases, leaving 11 bases between them. Looked up from germline, CDR1 is MNHEY and CDR2 is SVGEGT. The CDR3 nucleotides are TGTGCCAGCAGTTCAGGGTGGAGGGAGCAGTTCTTC. Protein: CASSSGWREQFF.

The gene calls are TRBV7-2 and TRBJ2-1, with D hard to call. This CDR3 has 15 residues. The germline V gene has CDR1 SGHTA and CDR2 FQGNSA. Trimming pared 0 bases from V and 0 bases from J, leaving 6 bases between. The DNA of the CDR3 is TGTGCCAGCAGCTTAGCTTGGGGCTCCTACAATGAGCAGTTCTTC. This gives the protein CASSLAWGSYNEQFF.